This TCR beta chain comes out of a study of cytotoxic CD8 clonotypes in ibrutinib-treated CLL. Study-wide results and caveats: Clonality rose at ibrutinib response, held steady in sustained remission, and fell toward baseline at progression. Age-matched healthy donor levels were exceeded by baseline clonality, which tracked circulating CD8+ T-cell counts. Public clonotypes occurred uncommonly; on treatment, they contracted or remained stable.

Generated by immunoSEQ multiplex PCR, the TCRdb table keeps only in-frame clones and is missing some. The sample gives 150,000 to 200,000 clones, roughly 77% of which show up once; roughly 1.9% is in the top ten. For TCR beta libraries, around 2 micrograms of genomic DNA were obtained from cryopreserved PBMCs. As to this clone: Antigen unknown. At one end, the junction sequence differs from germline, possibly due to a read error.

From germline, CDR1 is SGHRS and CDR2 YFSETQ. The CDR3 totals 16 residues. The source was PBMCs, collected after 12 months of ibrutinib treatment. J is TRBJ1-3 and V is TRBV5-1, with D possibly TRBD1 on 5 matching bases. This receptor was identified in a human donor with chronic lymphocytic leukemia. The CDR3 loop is CASRLDTGSARNTIYF. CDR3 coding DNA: TGCGCCAGCAGGTTGGACACCGGGTCGGCACGTAACACCATATATTTT.